The clone carrying this TCR beta chain was detected ten times or more. TCRdb re-called the 5' RACE reads with MiXCR, one entry per CDR3 protein. Among around 40,000 distinct CDR3 sequences listed, approximately 8% were seen once. This sample was included in a study of spatial heterogeneity in lung cancer. Noted time point: blood at routine non-recurrence follow-up after resection. The germline V gene has CDR1 SGHNT and CDR2 YYREEE (reference sequence). The CDR3 extends over 15 amino acids. Deletions cut 1 base from V and 6 bases from J, with 13 bases between. The TCR sequence derives from a male donor with early-stage non-small cell lung cancer. The chain is built from TRBV5-4 and TRBJ2-2; no clear D gene. Sample: PBMCs, taken at follow-up. Here the CDR3 reads CASSLPGPLSGELFF. CDR3 nucleotides: TGTGCCAGCAGCTTGCCCGGGCCGCTTTCCGGGGAGCTGTTTTTT.